This T cell receptor beta chain was recovered during a study of vaccination and CD4 T cells after COVID-19. The CDR3 covers 16 residues. Trimming cost V 3 bases and J 4 bases, with 18 bases left between them. The treatment denotes: roughly 10-day PBMC culture with coronavirus spike peptide pools or control peptides (ViraFEST assay). For ViraFEST, peptide pools expanded antigen-specific T cells, after which the TCRs were sequenced. At the Johns Hopkins FTIC core, DNA taken from cultured CD4+ T cells was sequenced by way of the Oncomine TCR Beta short-read assay. Using its own MiXCR run on the PCR reads, TCRdb lists one record per CDR3 protein. The table has fewer than 15,000 distinct CDR3 sequences, about a third seen once; the top ten hold around a third. As regards this clonotype: The target antigen is unknown.

J is TRBJ1-2 and V is TRBV12-3 or TRBV12-4; TRBD1 is a possible D gene (5 bases). Source: CD4+ T cells from blood, cultured in vitro, taken before SARS-CoV-2 vaccination. This TCR came from a human donor who received a COVID-19 vaccine. The CDR3 coding sequence is TGTGCCAGCAGTTTTTCGTCAGGGCAGGGTGGCTATGGCTACACCTTC. It is translated as CASSFSSGQGGYGYTF.